A selection of T cell receptor beta chains follows, all from one sample in a study of neurological immune-mediated disorders. TCRdb recomputed calls from the 5' RACE reads with MiXCR, one row per CDR3 protein. The repertoire holds 50,000 or so distinct CDR3 sequences, with over 15% as singletons. The sequencing input was PBMCs. The receptors derive from a man in his sixties in good health. The CDR3 runs from the conserved cysteine through the conserved F or W. D genes are given only for firm matches. Not all rows give a size; the values are once, few, many and, for expanded clones, a class.

D gene	clone size	J gene	CDR3 length	V gene	CDR3 DNA	CDR3 protein
-	many	TRBJ2-1	14	TRBV10-3	TGTGCCATCAGGGAACTAGCAGAACACAATGAGCAGTTCTTC	CAIRELAEHNEQFF
-	many	TRBJ1-1	12	TRBV28	TGTGCCAGCAGGGGGACGAACACTGAAGCTTTCTTT	CASRGTNTEAFF
-	-	TRBJ2-1	14	TRBV19	TGTGTCAGTAGTTCAAGAGGGTCCTACAATGAGCAGTTCTTC	CVSSSRGSYNEQFF
TRBD2	many	TRBJ2-1	15	TRBV7-2	TGTGCCAGCTCCGTACTAGCGGGAATGGGTAATGAGCAGTTCTTC	CASSVLAGMGNEQFF
-	-	TRBJ2-2	15	TRBV7-2	TGTGCCAGCAGCTTAGCCTCGGGCGGCACCGGGGAGCTGTTTTTT	CASSLASGGTGELFF
TRBD2	-	TRBJ2-3	19	TRBV18	TGTGCCAGCTCACCTCTCGCGGGACTAGCGGGAGGAGCGACAGATACGCAGTATTTT	CASSPLAGLAGGATDTQYF
-	many	TRBJ2-4	15	TRBV25-1	TGTGCCAGCAGTGGGGGTGTGGTAGCCAAAAACATTCAGTACTTC	CASSGGVVAKNIQYF
-	few	TRBJ1-6	15	TRBV7-2	TGTGCCAGCAGCTTGCTCCGGGACGGGAATTCACCCCTCCACTTT	CASSLLRDGNSPLHF
TRBD2	many	TRBJ2-1	13	TRBV12-3/TRBV12-4	TGTGCCTCGGGAGCGGGAGTGCCCAATGAGCAGTTCTTC	CASGAGVPNEQFF
TRBD2	many	TRBJ2-1	16	TRBV3-1	TGTGCCAGCAGCTCCGCTCTAGCGGGAGGGTTTGATGAGCAGTTCTTC	CASSSALAGGFDEQFF
-	-	TRBJ1-2	13	TRBV10-2	TGCGCCAGCAGTTCGGACGGATACTATGGCTACACCTTC	CASSSDGYYGYTF
TRBD2	many	TRBJ2-1	15	TRBV7-2	TGTGCCAGCAGCTCTTGGGCGGGGGACTACAATGAGCAGTTCTTC	CASSSWAGDYNEQFF
-	many	TRBJ1-6	13	TRBV14	TGTGCCAGCAGCCAAGAAGCCAATTCACCCCTCCACTTT	CASSQEANSPLHF
-	-	TRBJ2-4	13	TRBV4-3	TGCGCCAGCAGCCAAGAATGGGGGCAGGGGCAGTACTTC	CASSQEWGQGQYF
-	many	TRBJ1-2	14	TRBV9	TGTGCCAGCAGCGTGGGGGCAGGGGAGGATGGCTACACCTTC	CASSVGAGEDGYTF
-	many	TRBJ2-1	15	TRBV27	TGTGCCAGCAGCTACGGGACTCGGCTTTTCAATGAGCAGTTCTTC	CASSYGTRLFNEQFF
-	many	TRBJ2-1	16	TRBV27	TGTGCCAGCAGTCTTCATTATGTCCCCTCCTACAATGAGCAGTTCTTC	CASSLHYVPSYNEQFF
-	many	TRBJ2-3	11	TRBV5-6	TGTGCCAGCAGTTTGGACGAGACGCAGTATTTT	CASSLDETQYF
TRBD2	-	TRBJ2-1	16	TRBV7-2	TGTGCCAGCAGCTTGACTAGCGGGAGGGTCTTCAATGAGCATTTCTTC	CASSLTSGRVFNEHFF
-	many	TRBJ1-5	13	TRBV11-2	TGTGCCAGCAGCCCACCGGGGGGTCAGCCCCAGCATTTT	CASSPPGGQPQHF
-	many	TRBJ1-5	15	TRBV2	TGTGCCAGCACCTCGGACGGCTTAAGCAATCAGCCCCAGCATTTT	CASTSDGLSNQPQHF
TRBD2	-	TRBJ2-2	15	TRBV20-1	TGCAGTGCTAGATCGTGGCTAGCGGGAACCGGGGAGCTGTTTTTT	CSARSWLAGTGELFF
-	many	TRBJ2-1	14	TRBV5-1	TGCGCCAGCAGCTTGGGCGGCGGGATCAATGAGCAGTTCTTC	CASSLGGGINEQFF
TRBD2	many	TRBJ2-6	22	TRBV10-3	TGTGCCATCAGTGAACGGGGACTAGCGGGAGGCCTTTACCTCTCTGGGGCCAACGTCCTGACTTTC	CAISERGLAGGLYLSGANVLTF
-	many	TRBJ1-1	15	TRBV7-9	TGTGCCAGCAGCTTACAGGGGAGAGGTTACACTGAAGCTTTCTTT	CASSLQGRGYTEAFF
TRBD1	-	TRBJ1-1	15	TRBV12-5	TGTGCTAGTGGTTTGAGACAGGGGGCCTACTCTGAAGCTTTCTTT	CASGLRQGAYSEAFF
-	many	TRBJ2-1	15	TRBV20-1	TGCAGTACAGCCACCCGGGACCCCTATGGGAATGAGCAGTTCTTC	CSTATRDPYGNEQFF
-	many	TRBJ2-6	16	TRBV6-5	TGTGCCAGCAGCCCCGGGTGGGACTGGGGGGCCAACGTCCTGACTTTC	CASSPGWDWGANVLTF
TRBD1	-	TRBJ2-2	12	TRBV29-1	TGCAGCGTTGGACAGGGTCAAGGGGAGCTGTTTTTT	CSVGQGQGELFF
-	many	TRBJ2-1	13	TRBV29-1	TGCAGCGTTGTAGTGGGCCTCTACAATGAGCAGTTCTTC	CSVVVGLYNEQFF
-	many	TRBJ1-5	14	TRBV7-8	TGTGCCAGCAGCAGCCGACGGGTCGGTCAGCCCCAGCATTTT	CASSSRRVGQPQHF
-	-	TRBJ2-7	15	TRBV5-1	TGCGCCAGCAGCCCCCAAGGAGGCGCGTCCTACGAGCAGTACTTC	CASSPQGGASYEQYF
-	many	TRBJ2-3	11	TRBV20-1	TGCAGTGCTAGAGAGACAGATACGCAGTATTTT	CSARETDTQYF
TRBD1	-	TRBJ2-2	16	TRBV11-3	TGTGCCAGCAGCTCGGATGGGACAGGGTACCCCGGGGAGCTGTTTTTT	CASSSDGTGYPGELFF
TRBD2	many	TRBJ2-1	17	TRBV29-1	TGCAGCGTTGTAGCGGGAGGGTTCCACTCCTCTTACAATGAGCAGTTCTTC	CSVVAGGFHSSYNEQFF
TRBD1	many	TRBJ2-2	16	TRBV12-3/TRBV12-4	TGTGCCAGCAGTTTCGAAACAGGGGCGAACACCGGGGAGCTGTTTTTT	CASSFETGANTGELFF
-	many	TRBJ1-1	14	TRBV12-3/TRBV12-4	TGTGCCAGCAGTTTACAGGGACTGAACACTGAAGCTTTCTTT	CASSLQGLNTEAFF
-	many	TRBJ1-1	14	TRBV7-2	TGTGCCAGCAGCTTAATAGGGGGGAGCACTGAAGCTTTCTTT	CASSLIGGSTEAFF
-	many	TRBJ2-7	14	TRBV7-6	TGTGCCAGCAGCTTAGGCAGCGGCTCCTACGAGCAGTACTTC	CASSLGSGSYEQYF
-	-	TRBJ2-1	14	TRBV25-1	TGTGCCAGCAGTGAATCCGGGACCTTTAATGAGCAGTTCTTC	CASSESGTFNEQFF
TRBD2	many	TRBJ2-5	16	TRBV5-1	TGCGCCAGCAGCTCGATTCCGGGACTAGGCCAAGAGACCCAGTACTTC	CASSSIPGLGQETQYF
-	many	TRBJ2-3	15	TRBV4-3	TGCGCCAGCAGCCAAGGGTTTCAGCGCACAGATACGCAGTATTTT	CASSQGFQRTDTQYF
-	many	TRBJ2-7	15	TRBV5-1	TGCGCCAGCAGCCAGGCGGGACTTCCATCCTACGAGCAGTACTTC	CASSQAGLPSYEQYF
TRBD1	many	TRBJ2-5	14	TRBV9	TGTGCCAGCAGTGCCGGGACAGCACAAGAGACCCAGTACTTC	CASSAGTAQETQYF
TRBD2	-	TRBJ2-1	20	TRBV20-1	TGCAGTGCTAGAGACGTCCGGGGTAGCGGGATGGCCCGGACCTACAATGAGCAGTTCTTC	CSARDVRGSGMARTYNEQFF
-	many	TRBJ1-6	15	TRBV7-2	TGTGCCAGCAGCGACGACAGGAGGAGAGATTCACCCCTCCACTTT	CASSDDRRRDSPLHF
-	many	TRBJ2-7	14	TRBV5-1	TGCGCCAGCAGCTTGGTAGGATCTGGAGACGAGCAGTACTTC	CASSLVGSGDEQYF
-	many	TRBJ2-5	14	TRBV5-1	TGCGCCAGCAGCTCGGAGGGGACTCCCGAGACCCAGTACTTC	CASSSEGTPETQYF
-	many	TRBJ1-6	14	TRBV7-2	TGTGCCAGCAGCTTAGGGAGAAAGAATTCACCCCTCCACTTT	CASSLGRKNSPLHF
-	many	TRBJ1-1	11	TRBV20-1	TGCAGTGCTAGTTGGACGGCGGTAGCTTTCTTT	CSASWTAVAFF
-	many	TRBJ2-5	15	TRBV5-1	TGCGCCAGCAGCTTGGAGACAGGCGAGGGGGAGACCCAGTACTTC	CASSLETGEGETQYF
-	many	TRBJ1-2	15	TRBV7-9	TGTGCCAGCAGCTTACAGGGTAATACGCGGTATGGCTACACCTTC	CASSLQGNTRYGYTF
TRBD1	many	TRBJ2-7	15	TRBV7-2	TGTGCCAGCAGCTTAGCGAGGCAGGGGGCTGGGGAGCAGTACTTC	CASSLARQGAGEQYF
-	-	TRBJ2-2	17	TRBV5-1	TGCGCCAGCAGCTTGGGGATAGCGCGAGACAACACCGGGGAGCTGTTTTTT	CASSLGIARDNTGELFF
-	-	TRBJ2-1	11	TRBV20-1	TGCAGTGCTAGTGCCAGGAATGAGCAGTCCTTC	CSASARNEQSF
TRBD1	many	TRBJ2-2	14	TRBV27	TGTGCCAGCAGATCACAGGGGACGACCGGGGAGCTGTTTTTT	CASRSQGTTGELFF
-	many	TRBJ2-1	14	TRBV5-1	TGCGCCAGCAGCTTTAGGGACCCCTACAATGAGCAGTTCTTC	CASSFRDPYNEQFF
TRBD2	-	TRBJ2-5	15	TRBV29-1	TGCAGCGTTGAAAGTCCTAGCGGGAGGAAAGAGACCCAGTACTTC	CSVESPSGRKETQYF
TRBD2	many	TRBJ2-2	15	TRBV5-5	TGTGCCAGCAGCTTACTAGCGGGGGGACTCGGGGAGCTGTTTTTT	CASSLLAGGLGELFF